This T cell receptor beta chain comes out of a study of shared clonotypes between healthy human individuals. V was cut by 1 base and J by 2 bases, with 3 bases left in between. From germline, CDR1 is ENHRY and CDR2 SYGVKD. This CDR3 is 12 amino acids long. Adults of Caucasian background living in Nashville, Tennessee made up all donors. Partitioning of CD4+ cells yielded a CD45RA+ naive subset and a CD45RA-negative memory subset. Deep-level settings were used for running the assay. Data came from immunoSEQ multiplex PCR; TCRdb stores just in-frame clones and leaves some out. The repertoire consists of about 2.3 million clones, with just under 95% occurring once and the leading ten covering roughly 0.34%.

The sample consisted of naive CD4+ T cells from PBMCs. Subset denoted: CD45RA+ positively selected. This receptor was identified in a man between 18 and 35 years old in good health. Some clones in this sample may be carry-over from other donors' samples. The chain joins TRBV10-3 to TRBJ2-7; D gene unclear. CDR3 region: CAISEWPYEQYF. CDR3 in DNA: TGTGCCATCAGTGAGTGGCCCTACGAGCAGTACTTC.